The 12 T cell receptor beta chains below come from one sample, sequenced in a study of identical twins. TCRdb itself ran the 5' RACE reads through MiXCR, one entry per CDR3 protein. The sample shows some 1,700,000 distinct CDR3 sequences, 25% to 35% of them seen only once. Sequencing was performed on cord blood. The source of these receptors is a newborn girl in good health.

This clonotype has just a few counts. This rearrangement joins TRBV7-8 to TRBJ2-1; no clear D gene. The CDR3 has 14 amino acids. The germline gives CDR1 SGHVS, CDR2 FQNEAQ. The V gene lost 5 bases and the J gene lost 2 bases, with 10 bases spanning the gap. The chain's CDR3 is CASSIGPTYNEQFF. The CDR3 nucleotides read TGTGCCAGCAGCATTGGGCCCACCTACAATGAGCAGTTCTTC.

Note on this clonotype: This may come from a read error, since a much larger clone is one base off. V gene TRBV7-9 combines with J gene TRBJ2-1; possibly TRBD1 for D (6 bases). Germline values: CDR1 SEHNR, CDR2 FQNEAQ (reference sequence). Trimming took off 10 bases at V and 8 bases at J, with 24 bases between the two ends. This CDR3 has 15 amino acids. The CDR3 region is CATINTGIRYDEQFF. As DNA, the CDR3 is TGTGCCACCATTAATACAGGGATACGTTACGATGAGCAGTTCTTC.

The genes are TRBV6-5 and TRBJ2-3; 7 positions match TRBD2. The CDR3 covers 14 residues. V gave up 4 bases and J gave up 4 bases; unmatched junction bases: 5. CDR1 is MNHEY, CDR2 SVGAGI, per germline. The CDR3 region is CASSSPSGSDTQYF. CDR3 DNA sequence: TGTGCCAGCAGTTCTCCTAGCGGCTCAGATACGCAGTATTTT.

The chain joins TRBV2 to TRBJ1-4; no reliable D call. Per germline, CDR1 SNHLY and CDR2 FYNNEI. V was cut by 3 bases and J by 7 bases, with 12 bases left in between. CDR3 length equals 14 residues. The CDR3 DNA reads TGTGCCAGCAGTGATGGAGGTCCTGGTGAAAAACTGTTTTTT. This encodes CASSDGGPGEKLFF.

As to this clonotype: A read error may produce the germline difference seen at one junction end. The CDR3 DNA sequence: TGTGCCAGCACCTCCCGAACGTCAGGGGCAGATAGGCAGTATTTT. This gives the protein CASTSRTSGADRQYF. The J gene is TRBJ2-3, the V gene TRBV25-1; D possibly corresponds to TRBD1 (6 bases). There are 15 residues in the CDR3. CDR1 MGHDK and CDR2 SYGVNS come from the germline V gene.

This clonotype was recorded a few times. The chain recombines TRBV5-1 with TRBJ2-1; 10 nucleotides agree with TRBD1. The V segment lost 5 bases and the J segment 14 bases; nucleotides outside the gene matches: 4. CDR3 length equals 11 residues. CDR1 SGHRS and CDR2 YFSETQ come from the germline V gene. CDR3 nucleotides: TGCGCCAGCAGTCAGGGACAGGGGAAGTTCTTC. It yields the protein CASSQGQGKFF.

This chain connects TRBV4-2 to TRBJ2-1, with 7 nucleotides matching TRBD2. The CDR3 covers 14 residues. Losses at the gene ends were 10 bases for V and 3 bases for J; bases not matched to a gene: 9. Germline loops: CDR1 LGHNA, CDR2 YNFKEQ. The CDR3 nucleotides read TGTGCCACCCAAAGCGGGGCCGACTACAATGAGCAGTTCTTC. Translated, it gives CATQSGADYNEQFF.

The gene calls are TRBV6-5 and TRBJ2-5; 9 nucleotides match TRBD2. Germline-derived CDR1 and CDR2 are MNHEY and SVGAGI. The CDR3 sequence is 15 residues long. V gave up 2 bases and J gave up 11 bases; unmatched junction bases: 12. The CDR3 is CASSYVQRGVVEQYF. CDR3 DNA: TGTGCCAGCAGTTACGTCCAGCGGGGGGTTGTTGAGCAGTACTTC.

This chain links TRBV28 with TRBJ2-1; D not resolved. The CDR3 runs to 11 residues. Per the germline V gene, CDR1 is MDHEN and CDR2 is SYDVKM. The V and J ends lost 2 bases and 13 bases respectively, with 9 bases between them. The CDR3 coding sequence is TGTGCCAGCAGTTTAGGGCCGACCCAGTTCTTC. It specifies CASSLGPTQFF.

J is TRBJ1-6 and V is TRBV12-3 or TRBV12-4; no reliable D call. This CDR3 has 12 residues. Between the trimmed V and J ends, which lost 4 bases and 12 bases, there was a span of 10 bases. This CDR3 is CASSSTREPLHF. The DNA for the CDR3 is TGTGCCAGCAGTTCTACGAGGGAACCCCTCCACTTT.

This clonotype was picked up a small number of times. An end of the junction differs from the germline gene, which may be a read error. The chain joins TRBV2 to TRBJ1-2, with TRBD1 matching over 10 bases. This CDR3 region has 15 residues. CDR1 is SNHLY, CDR2 FYNNEI, per germline. The DNA for the CDR3 is TGTGCCGGCAGTGAGGGGACAGGGGCCAACTATGGCTACACCTTC. Translation: CAGSEGTGANYGYTF.

To note about this clonotype: A read error may explain this, as a much larger clone is one base away. V gene TRBV5-1 combines with J gene TRBJ1-2; D is unresolved. The germline V and J ends were trimmed by 0 bases and 3 bases, with 15 bases remaining between them. CDR3 length equals 16 residues. Per germline, CDR1 SGHRS and CDR2 YFSETQ. The CDR3 DNA sequence: TGCGCCAGCAGCTTGGAGGCCGCTTTAGGCTACTATGGCTACACCTTC. Its translation: CASSLEAALGYYGYTF.